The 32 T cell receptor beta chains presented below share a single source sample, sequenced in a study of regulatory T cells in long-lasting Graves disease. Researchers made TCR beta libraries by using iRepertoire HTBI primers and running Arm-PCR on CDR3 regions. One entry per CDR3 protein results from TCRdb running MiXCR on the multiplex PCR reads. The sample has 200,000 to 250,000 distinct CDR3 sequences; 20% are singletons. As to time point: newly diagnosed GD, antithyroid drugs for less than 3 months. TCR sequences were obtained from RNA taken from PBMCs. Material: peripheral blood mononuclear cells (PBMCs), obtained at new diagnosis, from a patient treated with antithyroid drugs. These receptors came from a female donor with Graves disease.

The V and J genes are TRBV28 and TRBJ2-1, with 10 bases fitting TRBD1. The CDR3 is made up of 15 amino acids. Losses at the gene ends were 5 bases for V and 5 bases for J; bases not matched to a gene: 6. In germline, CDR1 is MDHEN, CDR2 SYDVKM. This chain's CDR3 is CASSGGQGPNNEQFF. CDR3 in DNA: TGTGCCAGCAGTGGGGGACAGGGGCCCAACAATGAGCAGTTCTTC.

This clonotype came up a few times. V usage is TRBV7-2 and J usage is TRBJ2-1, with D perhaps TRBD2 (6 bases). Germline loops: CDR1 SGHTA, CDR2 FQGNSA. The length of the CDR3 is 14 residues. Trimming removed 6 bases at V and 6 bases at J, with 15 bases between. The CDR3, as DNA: TGTGCCAGCAGGATACCGGCGGGGTTCAATGAGCAGTTCTTC. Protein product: CASRIPAGFNEQFF.

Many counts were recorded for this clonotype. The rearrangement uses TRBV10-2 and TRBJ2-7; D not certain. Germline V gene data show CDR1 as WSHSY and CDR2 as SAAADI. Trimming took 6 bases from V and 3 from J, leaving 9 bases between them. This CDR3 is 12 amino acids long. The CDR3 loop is CASSREFYEQYF. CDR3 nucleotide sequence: TGCGCCAGCAGCCGCGAGTTCTACGAGCAGTACTTC.

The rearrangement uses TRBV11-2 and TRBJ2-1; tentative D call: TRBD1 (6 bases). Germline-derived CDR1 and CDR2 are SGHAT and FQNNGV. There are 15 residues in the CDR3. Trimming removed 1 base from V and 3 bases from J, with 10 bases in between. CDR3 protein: CASSLGQVFYNEQFF. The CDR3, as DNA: TGTGCCAGCAGCTTAGGACAGGTGTTCTACAATGAGCAGTTCTTC.

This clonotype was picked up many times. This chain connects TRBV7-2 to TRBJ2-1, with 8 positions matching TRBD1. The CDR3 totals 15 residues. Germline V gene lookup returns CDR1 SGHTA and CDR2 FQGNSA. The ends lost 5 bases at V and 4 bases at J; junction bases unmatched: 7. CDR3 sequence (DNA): TGTGCCAGCAGCAAAAACAGGGGGAGGTACAATGAGCAGTTCTTC. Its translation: CASSKNRGRYNEQFF.

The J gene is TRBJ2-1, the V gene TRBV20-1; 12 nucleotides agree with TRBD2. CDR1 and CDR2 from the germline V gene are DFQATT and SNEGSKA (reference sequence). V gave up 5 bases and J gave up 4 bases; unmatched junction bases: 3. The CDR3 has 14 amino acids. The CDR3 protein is CSAETSGRYNEQFF. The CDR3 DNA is TGCAGTGCTGAGACTAGCGGGAGATACAATGAGCAGTTCTTC.

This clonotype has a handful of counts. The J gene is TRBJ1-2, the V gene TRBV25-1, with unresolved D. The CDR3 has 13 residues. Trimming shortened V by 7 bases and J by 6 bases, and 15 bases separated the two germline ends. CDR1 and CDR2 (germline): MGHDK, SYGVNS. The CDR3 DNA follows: TGTGCCAGCATCCTGGGGATTGGCCATGGCTACACCTTC. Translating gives CASILGIGHGYTF.

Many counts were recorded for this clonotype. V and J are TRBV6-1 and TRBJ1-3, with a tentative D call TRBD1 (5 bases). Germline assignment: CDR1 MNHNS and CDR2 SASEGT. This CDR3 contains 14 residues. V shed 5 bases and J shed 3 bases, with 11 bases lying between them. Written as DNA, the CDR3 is TGTGCCAGCAGTCCCGGGACCATTGGAAACACCATATATTTT. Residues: CASSPGTIGNTIYF.

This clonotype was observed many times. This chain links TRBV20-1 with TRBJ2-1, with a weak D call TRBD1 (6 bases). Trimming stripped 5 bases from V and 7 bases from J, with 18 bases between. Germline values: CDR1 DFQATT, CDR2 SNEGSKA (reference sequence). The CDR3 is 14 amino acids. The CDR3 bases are TGCAGTGCTCGTTCAGAACAGGGAAAGAATGAGCAGTTCTTC. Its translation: CSARSEQGKNEQFF.

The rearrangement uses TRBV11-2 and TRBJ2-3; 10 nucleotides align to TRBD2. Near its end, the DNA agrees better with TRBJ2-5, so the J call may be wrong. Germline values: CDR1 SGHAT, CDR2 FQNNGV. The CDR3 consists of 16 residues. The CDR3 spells CASSSGTSVFRETQYF. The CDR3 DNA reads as TGTGCCAGCAGCTCCGGGACTAGCGTTTTTCGGGAGACCCAGTACTTC.

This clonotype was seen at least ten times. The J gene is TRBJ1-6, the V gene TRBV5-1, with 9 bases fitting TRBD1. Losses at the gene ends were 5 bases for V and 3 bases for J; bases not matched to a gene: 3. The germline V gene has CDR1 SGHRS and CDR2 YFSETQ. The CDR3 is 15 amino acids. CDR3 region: CASSTGQGYNSPLHF. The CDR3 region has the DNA TGCGCCAGCAGTACGGGACAGGGCTATAATTCACCCCTCCACTTT.

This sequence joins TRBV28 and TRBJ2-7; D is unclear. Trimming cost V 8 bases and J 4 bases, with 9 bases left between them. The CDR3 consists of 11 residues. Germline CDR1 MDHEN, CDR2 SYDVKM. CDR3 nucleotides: TGTGCCAGCGAATTAGAATACGAGCAGTACTTC. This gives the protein CASELEYEQYF.

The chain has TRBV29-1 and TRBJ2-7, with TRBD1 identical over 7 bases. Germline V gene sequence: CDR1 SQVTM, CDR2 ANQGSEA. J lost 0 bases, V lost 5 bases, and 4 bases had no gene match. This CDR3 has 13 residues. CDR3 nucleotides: TGCAGCGTTTCCGGGACAGACTCCTACGAGCAGTACTTC. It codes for CSVSGTDSYEQYF.

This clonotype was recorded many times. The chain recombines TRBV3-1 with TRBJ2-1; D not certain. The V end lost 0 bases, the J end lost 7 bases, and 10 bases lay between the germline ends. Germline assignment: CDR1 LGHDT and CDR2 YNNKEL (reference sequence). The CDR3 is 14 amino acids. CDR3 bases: TGTGCCAGCAGCCAAGATCCCGGGCGGAATGAGCAGTTCTTC. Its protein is CASSQDPGRNEQFF.

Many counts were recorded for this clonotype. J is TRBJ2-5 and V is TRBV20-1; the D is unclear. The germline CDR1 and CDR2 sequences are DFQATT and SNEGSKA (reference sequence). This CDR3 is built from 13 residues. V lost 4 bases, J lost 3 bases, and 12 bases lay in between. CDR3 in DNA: TGCAGTGCTACCCCCTCCGCCAAAGAGACCCAGTACTTC. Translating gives CSATPSAKETQYF.

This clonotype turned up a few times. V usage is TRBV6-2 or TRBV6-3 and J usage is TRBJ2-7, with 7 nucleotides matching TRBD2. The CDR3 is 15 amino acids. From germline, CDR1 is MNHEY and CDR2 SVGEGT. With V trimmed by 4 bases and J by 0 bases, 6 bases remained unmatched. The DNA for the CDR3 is TGTGCCAGCAGTTCACTTCTAGCGGCCTCCTACGAGCAGTACTTC. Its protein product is CASSSLLAASYEQYF.

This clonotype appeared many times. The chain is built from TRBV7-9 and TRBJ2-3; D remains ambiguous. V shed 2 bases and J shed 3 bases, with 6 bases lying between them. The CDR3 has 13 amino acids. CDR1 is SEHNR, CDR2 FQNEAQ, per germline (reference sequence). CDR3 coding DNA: TGTGCCAGCAGCTTATTGGAGACAGATACGCAGTATTTT. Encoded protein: CASSLLETDTQYF.

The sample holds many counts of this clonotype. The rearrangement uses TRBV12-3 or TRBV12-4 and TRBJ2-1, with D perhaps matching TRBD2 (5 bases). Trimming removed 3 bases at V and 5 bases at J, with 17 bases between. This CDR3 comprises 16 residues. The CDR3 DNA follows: TGTGCCAGCAGTTTCCCCACCCGGACTGGAAACAATGAGCAGTTCTTC. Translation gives CASSFPTRTGNNEQFF.

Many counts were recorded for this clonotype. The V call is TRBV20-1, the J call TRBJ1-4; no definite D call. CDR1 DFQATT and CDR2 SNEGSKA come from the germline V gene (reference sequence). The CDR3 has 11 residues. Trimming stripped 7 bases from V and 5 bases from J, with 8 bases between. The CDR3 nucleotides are TGCAGTGGTCAGATAAATGAAAAACTGTTTTTT. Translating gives CSGQINEKLFF.

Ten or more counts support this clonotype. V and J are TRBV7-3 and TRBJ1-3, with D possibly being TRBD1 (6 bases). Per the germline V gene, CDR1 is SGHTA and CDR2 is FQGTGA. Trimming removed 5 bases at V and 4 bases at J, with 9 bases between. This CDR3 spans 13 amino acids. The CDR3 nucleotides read TGTGCCAGCAGCGACAGGTTCGGAAACACCATATATTTT. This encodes CASSDRFGNTIYF.

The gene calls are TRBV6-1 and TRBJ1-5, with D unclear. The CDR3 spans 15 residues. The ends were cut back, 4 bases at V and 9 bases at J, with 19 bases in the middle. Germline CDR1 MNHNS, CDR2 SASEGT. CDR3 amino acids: CASSADWISGWPQHF. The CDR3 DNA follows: TGTGCCAGCAGTGCAGATTGGATCAGCGGGTGGCCCCAGCATTTT.

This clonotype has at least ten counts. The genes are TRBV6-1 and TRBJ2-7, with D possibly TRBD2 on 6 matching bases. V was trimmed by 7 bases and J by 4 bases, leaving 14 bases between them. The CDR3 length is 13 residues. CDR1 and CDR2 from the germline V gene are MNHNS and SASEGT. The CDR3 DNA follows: TGTGCCAGCACCGAACCTGGGACTTACGAGCAGTACTTC. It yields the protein CASTEPGTYEQYF.

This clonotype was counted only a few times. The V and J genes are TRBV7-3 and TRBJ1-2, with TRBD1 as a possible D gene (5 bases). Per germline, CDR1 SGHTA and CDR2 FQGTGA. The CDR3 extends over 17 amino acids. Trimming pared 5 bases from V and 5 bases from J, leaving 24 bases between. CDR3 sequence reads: CASSPRASGPGGYGYTF. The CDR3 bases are TGTGCCAGCAGCCCCCGGGCGTCAGGCCCGGGGGGATATGGCTACACCTTC.

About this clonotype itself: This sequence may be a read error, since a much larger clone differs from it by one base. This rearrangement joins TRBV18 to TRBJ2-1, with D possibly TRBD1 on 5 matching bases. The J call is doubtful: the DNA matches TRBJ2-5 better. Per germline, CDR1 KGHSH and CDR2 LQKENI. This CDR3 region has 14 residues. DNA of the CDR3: TGTGCCGGCTCACAGGACGGCCGACAAGAGACCCAGTACTTC. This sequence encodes CAGSQDGRQETQYF.

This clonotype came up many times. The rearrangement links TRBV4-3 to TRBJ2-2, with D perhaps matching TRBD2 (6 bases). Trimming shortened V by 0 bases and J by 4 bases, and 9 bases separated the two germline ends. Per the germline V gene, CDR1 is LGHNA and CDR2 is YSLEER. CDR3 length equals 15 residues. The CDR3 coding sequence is TGCGCCAGCAGCCAAGACGGGAGTAGCACCGGGGAGCTGTTTTTT. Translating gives CASSQDGSSTGELFF.

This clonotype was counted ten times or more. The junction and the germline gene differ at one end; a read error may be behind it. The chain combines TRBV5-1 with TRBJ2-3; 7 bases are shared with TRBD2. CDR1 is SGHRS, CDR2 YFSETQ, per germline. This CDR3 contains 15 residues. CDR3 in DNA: TGTGCCAGCAGCTTAGCGGGCGGCAGCACAGATACGCAGTATTTT. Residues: CASSLAGGSTDTQYF.

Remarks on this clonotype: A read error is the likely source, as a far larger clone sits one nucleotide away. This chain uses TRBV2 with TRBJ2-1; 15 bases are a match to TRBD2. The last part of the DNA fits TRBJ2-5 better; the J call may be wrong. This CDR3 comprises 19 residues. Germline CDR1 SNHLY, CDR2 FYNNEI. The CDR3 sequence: CTSSGGIGLAGGLEETQYF. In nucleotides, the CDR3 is TGTACCAGCAGTGGAGGGATAGGACTAGCGGGGGGGCTGGAAGAGACCCAGTACTTC.

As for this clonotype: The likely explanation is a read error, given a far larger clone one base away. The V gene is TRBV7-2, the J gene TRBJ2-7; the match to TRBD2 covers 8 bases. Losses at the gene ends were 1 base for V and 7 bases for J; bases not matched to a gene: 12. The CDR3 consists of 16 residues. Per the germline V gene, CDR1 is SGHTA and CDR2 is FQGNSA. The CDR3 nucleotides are TGTGCCAGCAGCTTAGAAGGCAGCGGGGGTCCTAATGAGCAGTACTTC. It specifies CASSLEGSGGPNEQYF.

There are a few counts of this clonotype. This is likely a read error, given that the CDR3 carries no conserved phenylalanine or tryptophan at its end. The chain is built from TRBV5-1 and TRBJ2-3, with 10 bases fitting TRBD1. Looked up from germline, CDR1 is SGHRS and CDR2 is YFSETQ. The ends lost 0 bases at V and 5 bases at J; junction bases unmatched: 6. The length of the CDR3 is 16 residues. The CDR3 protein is CASSLGRQGAIDTQYS. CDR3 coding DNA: TGCGCCAGCAGCTTGGGGAGACAGGGGGCCATAGATACGCAGTATTCT.

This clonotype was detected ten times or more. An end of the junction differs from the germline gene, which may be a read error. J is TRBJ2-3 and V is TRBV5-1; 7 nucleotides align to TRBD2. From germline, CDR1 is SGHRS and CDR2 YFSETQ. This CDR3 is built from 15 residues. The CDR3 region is CASSLEAGGTDTQYF. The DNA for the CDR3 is TGTGCCAGCAGCTTGGAGGCGGGGGGCACAGATACGCAGTATTTT. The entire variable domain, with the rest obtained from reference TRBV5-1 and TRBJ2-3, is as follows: KAGVTQTPRYLIKTRGQQVTLSCSPISGHRSVSWYQQTPGQGLQFLFEYFSETQRNKGNFPGRFSGRQFSNSRSEMNVSTLELGDSALYLCASSLEAGGTDTQYFGPGTRLTVL.

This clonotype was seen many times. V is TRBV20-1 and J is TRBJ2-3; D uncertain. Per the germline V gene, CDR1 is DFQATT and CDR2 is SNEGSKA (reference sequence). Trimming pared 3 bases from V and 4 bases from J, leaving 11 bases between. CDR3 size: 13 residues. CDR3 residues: CSASRPGADTQYF. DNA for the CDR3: TGCAGTGCTAGTCGCCCCGGCGCAGATACGCAGTATTTT.

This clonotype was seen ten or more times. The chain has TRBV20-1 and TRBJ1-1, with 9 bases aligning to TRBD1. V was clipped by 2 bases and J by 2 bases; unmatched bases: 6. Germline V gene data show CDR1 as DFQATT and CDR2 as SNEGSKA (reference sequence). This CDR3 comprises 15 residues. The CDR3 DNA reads TGCAGTGCTAGATCGACAGGGGGGAGAAACACTGAAGCTTTCTTT. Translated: CSARSTGGRNTEAFF.